The 25 T cell receptor beta chains below all came from one sample that was sequenced in a study of neurological immune-mediated disorders. TCRdb re-analysed the 5' RACE reads in MiXCR, keeping a single row per CDR3 protein. The sample includes roughly 76,000 distinct CDR3 sequences, around an eighth of them seen just once. The sequenced sample consisted of PBMCs. The receptors shown here come from a woman between 50 and 59 years old in good health.

This clonotype was recorded many times. V and J are TRBV28 and TRBJ2-7; 9 bases are a match to TRBD2. The CDR3 is 16 residues long. Looked up from germline, CDR1 is MDHEN and CDR2 is SYDVKM. The J segment lost 4 bases and the V segment lost 4 bases, leaving 11 bases of the junction unmatched. This CDR3 reads CASSYPEGAGGYEQYF. In DNA form, the CDR3 reads TGTGCCAGCAGTTACCCCGAGGGGGCGGGAGGGTACGAGCAGTACTTC. The whole variable domain, remainder taken from reference TRBV28 and TRBJ2-7, is DVKVTQSSRYLVKRTGEKVFLECVQDMDHENMFWYRQDPGLGLRLIYFSYDVKMKEKGDIPEGYSVSREKKERFSLILESASTNQTSMYLCASSYPEGAGGYEQYFGPGTRLTVT.

This clonotype has more than one count but fewer than ten. This chain connects TRBV5-1 to TRBJ2-3, with a tentative D call TRBD1 (5 bases). This CDR3 region has 16 residues. Trimming removed 0 bases at V and 2 bases at J, with 13 bases between. Germline values: CDR1 SGHRS, CDR2 YFSETQ. Written as DNA, the CDR3 is TGCGCCAGCAGCTTGGTTGCGGTTGGGGCCACAGATACGCAGTATTTT. Translation gives CASSLVAVGATDTQYF.

The V call is TRBV25-1, the J call TRBJ1-3; D is possibly TRBD1 (6 bases). Germline values: CDR1 MGHDK, CDR2 SYGVNS. Trimming left V 5 bases short and J 3 bases short, with 11 bases between. This CDR3 has 14 amino acids. The CDR3 reads CASSRGADGNTIYF. The CDR3 DNA reads TGTGCCAGCAGTCGGGGGGCGGATGGAAACACCATATATTTT.

This clonotype was counted ten times or more. The rearrangement joins TRBV5-1 to TRBJ2-1; possible D gene TRBD2, 6 bases. Germline CDR1 SGHRS, CDR2 YFSETQ. The CDR3 extends over 15 amino acids. V lost 3 bases, J lost 8 bases, and 18 bases lay in between. CDR3 protein: CASSSGGIRGDEQFF. CDR3 coding DNA: TGCGCCAGCAGCTCCGGGGGTATTAGGGGCGATGAGCAGTTCTTC.

This clonotype has a count of ten or more. The V and J genes are TRBV28 and TRBJ2-1; D not certain. CDR1 MDHEN and CDR2 SYDVKM come from the germline V gene. This CDR3 has 11 amino acids. Trimming took 7 bases from V and 7 from J, leaving 8 bases between them. The CDR3 nucleotides read TGTGCCAGCACCCGGAAAAATGAGCAGTTCTTC. Residues: CASTRKNEQFF.

This clonotype was seen only once. This may stem from a read error, because a much larger clone lies one nucleotide away. V is TRBV7-9 and J is TRBJ2-7; D might be TRBD1 (5 bases). The germline V and J ends were trimmed by 2 bases and 9 bases, with 23 bases remaining between them. From germline, CDR1 is SEHNR and CDR2 FQNEAQ (reference sequence). CDR3 size: 16 residues. The CDR3 protein is CASSLTMYRPLLGQYF. The CDR3 DNA follows: TGTGCCAGCAGCTTAACCATGTACAGGCCGCTCCTGGGGCAGTACTTC. Drawing the rest from reference TRBV7-9 and TRBJ2-7, the complete variable domain is DTGVSQNPRHKITKRGQNVTFRCDPISEHNRLYWYRQTLGQGPEFLTYFQNEAQLEKSRLLSDRFSAERPKGSFSTLEIQRTEQGDSAMYLCASSLTMYRPLLGQYFGPGTRLTVT.

On this clonotype itself: This may be a read error, as it is one base from a much larger clone. The chain links TRBV5-1 to TRBJ1-2, with a tentative D call TRBD1 (5 bases). The germline gives CDR1 SGHRS, CDR2 YFSETQ. The CDR3 contains 15 residues. Trimming pared 4 bases from V and 6 bases from J, leaving 19 bases between. CDR3 loop: CASSPLEGRVHGYTF. The CDR3 bases are TGCGCCAGCAGCCCCCTGGAGGGCAGGGTGCATGGCTACACCTTC.

This clonotype came up a few times. The rearrangement uses TRBV20-1 and TRBJ2-3, with 7 bases aligning to TRBD1. The V gene end was trimmed by 1 base and the J gene end by 1 base; junction bases not matched to a gene: 5. The CDR3 is 15 residues long. Germline CDR1 reads DFQATT; CDR2 reads SNEGSKA (reference sequence). The CDR3 sequence is CSARVFQGGTDTQYF. For the CDR3, the DNA is TGCAGTGCTAGAGTCTTCCAGGGGGGCACAGATACGCAGTATTTT.

This clonotype appeared many times. The gene calls are TRBV29-1 and TRBJ1-1; D is unclear. V was shortened by 7 bases and J by 5 bases, with 17 bases between the two germline ends. From germline, CDR1 is SQVTM and CDR2 ANQGSEA. This CDR3 is built from 13 residues. The CDR3 DNA reads as TGCAGCGGCCATACCGGGCTATCTACTGAAGCTTTCTTT. As protein: CSGHTGLSTEAFF.

Ten or more counts support this clonotype. DNA for the CDR3: TGTGCCAGCAGCCCTCCTCGGACTCGGGAAAATAGCAATCAGCCCCAGCATTTT. Its translation is CASSPPRTRENSNQPQHF. The chain carries TRBV5-6 and TRBJ1-5; D unresolved. V lost 4 bases and J lost 0, with 20 bases in between. Germline values: CDR1 SGHDT, CDR2 YYEEEE. CDR3 size: 18 residues. The variable domain in full, completed from reference TRBV5-6 and TRBJ1-5, reads DAGVTQSPTHLIKTRGQQVTLRCSPKSGHDTVSWYQQALGQGPQFIFQYYEEEERQRGNFPDRFSGHQFPNYSSELNVNALLLGDSALYLCASSPPRTRENSNQPQHFGDGTRLSIL.

This clonotype has ten or more counts. The chain is built from TRBV5-1 and TRBJ1-1, with D possibly being TRBD1 (6 bases). The germline V gene has CDR1 SGHRS and CDR2 YFSETQ. The CDR3 contains 14 residues. The ends were cut back, 2 bases at V and 4 bases at J, with 12 bases in the middle. The CDR3 coding sequence is TGCGCCAGCAGCTTATCAGGGGCTGGCACTGAAGCTTTCTTT. This gives the protein CASSLSGAGTEAFF.

This clonotype was seen at least ten times. The chain is built from TRBV5-1 and TRBJ2-3, with 11 bases matching TRBD2. Looked up from germline, CDR1 is SGHRS and CDR2 is YFSETQ. V was clipped by 5 bases and J by 7 bases; unmatched bases: 3. This CDR3 spans 13 amino acids. CDR3 amino acids: CASRTSGINTQYF. CDR3 bases: TGCGCCAGCAGGACTAGCGGGATAAATACGCAGTATTTT.

This clonotype was counted many times. The rearrangement joins TRBV5-1 to TRBJ2-5; no definite D call. The CDR3 sequence is 12 residues long. V lost 7 bases to trimming and J lost 5 bases, with 12 bases between them. Looked up from germline, CDR1 is SGHRS and CDR2 is YFSETQ. Here the CDR3 reads CASFQVFETQYF. The CDR3 DNA is TGCGCCAGCTTCCAGGTATTCGAGACCCAGTACTTC.

This clonotype was recorded many times. The V call is TRBV20-1, the J call TRBJ1-4; 10 nucleotides line up with TRBD1. Looked up from germline, CDR1 is DFQATT and CDR2 is SNEGSKA (reference sequence). V lost 5 bases, J lost 2 bases, and 11 bases stayed unmatched. The CDR3 has 17 amino acids. DNA for the CDR3: TGCAGTGCTTACGATGCCGGGACAGGGGTTACTAATGAAAAACTGTTTTTT. Its translation is CSAYDAGTGVTNEKLFF.

This clonotype was recorded at least ten times. The rearrangement joins TRBV21-1 to TRBJ2-1; the table's D gene call, TRBD2, was not cross checked with the DNA. TRBV21-1 is an annotated pseudogene. The CDR3 is made up of 19 amino acids. In DNA, the CDR3 is TGTGCCAGCAGCAAAGGCGTACTAGCGGGAGAAATTATATACAATGAGCAGTTCTTC. This gives the protein CASSKGVLAGEIIYNEQFF.

This clonotype was seen many times. The CDR3 coding sequence is TGCGCCAGCAGCTCCGGGACAATCGGGGAGCTGTTTTTT. Protein product: CASSSGTIGELFF. This rearrangement joins TRBV5-1 to TRBJ2-2; D possibly corresponds to TRBD1 (6 bases). There are 13 residues in the CDR3. Germline V gene data show CDR1 as SGHRS and CDR2 as YFSETQ. Trimming left V 3 bases short and J 7 bases short, with 10 bases between.

This clonotype was found many times. The V and J genes are TRBV7-8 and TRBJ2-3; 16 bases map to TRBD2. The ends lost 4 bases at V and 9 bases at J; junction bases unmatched: 7. The germline V gene has CDR1 SGHVS and CDR2 FQNEAQ. This CDR3 has 16 amino acids. The CDR3 sequence is CASSSGLAGGGRTQYF. The CDR3 DNA is TGTGCCAGCAGCTCGGGACTAGCGGGGGGGGGCCGCACGCAGTATTTT.

This clonotype was recorded at least ten times. The chain uses TRBV24-1 and TRBJ2-1, with 7 bases lining up with TRBD2. The CDR3 contains 15 residues. The germline gives CDR1 KGHDR, CDR2 SFDVKD. Trimming removed 0 bases from V and 7 bases from J; junction bases left unmatched: 5. The CDR3 DNA follows: TGTGCCACCAGTGATTTGGGGGAGGGAGATAATGAGCAGTTCTTC. Encoded protein: CATSDLGEGDNEQFF.

This clonotype was recorded at least ten times. The chain recombines TRBV12-3 or TRBV12-4 with TRBJ2-7; D gene uncertain. Between the trimmed V and J ends, which lost 1 base and 3 bases, there was a span of 10 bases. The CDR3 runs 14 residues. The CDR3 DNA reads as TGTGCCAGCAGTTTAGAGGGCCCACGCTACGAGCAGTACTTC. Residues: CASSLEGPRYEQYF.

This clonotype was picked up many times. V gene TRBV28 combines with J gene TRBJ1-3; TRBD1 agrees at 7 bases. This CDR3 has 15 amino acids. V shed 6 bases, J shed 3 bases, and the junction held 8 bases outside the gene matches. In germline, CDR1 is MDHEN, CDR2 SYDVKM. In nucleotides, the CDR3 is TGTGCCAGCAGCCATGGACAGGTCTTTGGAAACACCATATATTTT. It encodes CASSHGQVFGNTIYF. Drawing the rest from reference TRBV28 and TRBJ1-3, the complete variable domain is DVKVTQSSRYLVKRTGEKVFLECVQDMDHENMFWYRQDPGLGLRLIYFSYDVKMKEKGDIPEGYSVSREKKERFSLILESASTNQTSMYLCASSHGQVFGNTIYFGEGSWLTVV.

This clonotype was recorded many times. This chain links TRBV7-2 with TRBJ1-4; TRBD1 aligns across 7 bases. CDR3 size: 14 residues. CDR1 is SGHTA and CDR2 is FQGNSA in the germline V gene. Trimming cost V 5 bases and J 8 bases; bases outside gene matches: 8. The CDR3, as DNA: TGTGCCAGCAGCCCGCGACAGGGTCGGGAAAAACTGTTTTTT. Its protein is CASSPRQGREKLFF.

This clonotype was counted ten times or more. This chain links TRBV5-1 with TRBJ1-1; perhaps TRBD1 as D (5 bases). The V gene lost 0 bases and the J gene lost 1 base, with 10 bases spanning the gap. CDR3 length equals 15 residues. CDR1 and CDR2 from the germline V gene are SGHRS and YFSETQ. For the CDR3, the DNA is TGCGCCAGCAGCTTGGGGTACGGACAGAACACTGAAGCTTTCTTT. Encoded protein: CASSLGYGQNTEAFF.

The chain carries TRBV7-2 and TRBJ1-1; D ambiguous. CDR1 and CDR2 from the germline V gene are SGHTA and FQGNSA. V gave up 5 bases and J gave up 0 bases, with 10 bases separating them. The CDR3 sequence is 14 residues long. For the CDR3, the DNA is TGTGCCAGCAGCCCCTATACGTTGAACACTGAAGCTTTCTTT. As protein: CASSPYTLNTEAFF. Together with reference TRBV7-2 and TRBJ1-1, the CDR3 gives the full variable domain: GAGVSQSPSNKVTEKGKDVELRCDPISGHTALYWYRQSLGQGLEFLIYFQGNSAPDKSGLPSDRFSAERTGGSVSTLTIQRTQQEDSAVYLCASSPYTLNTEAFFGQGTRLTVV.

This clonotype appeared many times. This chain connects TRBV5-4 to TRBJ2-1; D perhaps matches TRBD2 (5 bases). This CDR3 spans 16 amino acids. In germline, CDR1 is SGHNT, CDR2 YYREEE (reference sequence). With 1 base removed from V and 4 bases from J, the gap between germline ends came to 15 bases. The CDR3 region is CASSLSLTNSYNEQFF. The CDR3 nucleotides are TGTGCCAGCAGCTTGTCCTTGACTAACTCATACAATGAGCAGTTCTTC.

CDR3 in DNA: TGTGCCAGCAGCTTGGAGGGCCATATTAATGAGCAGTTCTTC. This codes for CASSLEGHINEQFF. This sequence joins TRBV6-1 and TRBJ2-1; possible D gene TRBD2, 6 bases. V lost 6 bases and J 7 bases, leaving 16 bases between the germline ends. CDR3 length: 14 amino acids. CDR1 is MNHNS, CDR2 SASEGT, per germline.